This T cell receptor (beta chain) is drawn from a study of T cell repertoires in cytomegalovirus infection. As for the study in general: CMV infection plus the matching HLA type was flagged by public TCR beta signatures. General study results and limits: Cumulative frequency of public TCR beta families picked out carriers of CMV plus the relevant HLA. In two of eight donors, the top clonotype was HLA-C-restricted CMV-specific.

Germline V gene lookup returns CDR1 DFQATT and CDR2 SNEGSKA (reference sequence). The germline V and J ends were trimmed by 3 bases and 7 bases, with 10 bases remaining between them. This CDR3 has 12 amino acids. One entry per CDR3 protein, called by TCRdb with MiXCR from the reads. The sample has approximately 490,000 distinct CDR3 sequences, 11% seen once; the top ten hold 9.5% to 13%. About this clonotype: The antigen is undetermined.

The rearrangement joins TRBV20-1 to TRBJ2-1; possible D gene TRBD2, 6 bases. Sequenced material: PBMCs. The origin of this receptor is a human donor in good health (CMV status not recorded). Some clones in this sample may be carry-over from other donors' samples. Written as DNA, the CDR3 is TGCAGTGCTAGTAGACTAGATAATGAGCAGTTCTTC. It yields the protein CSASRLDNEQFF.